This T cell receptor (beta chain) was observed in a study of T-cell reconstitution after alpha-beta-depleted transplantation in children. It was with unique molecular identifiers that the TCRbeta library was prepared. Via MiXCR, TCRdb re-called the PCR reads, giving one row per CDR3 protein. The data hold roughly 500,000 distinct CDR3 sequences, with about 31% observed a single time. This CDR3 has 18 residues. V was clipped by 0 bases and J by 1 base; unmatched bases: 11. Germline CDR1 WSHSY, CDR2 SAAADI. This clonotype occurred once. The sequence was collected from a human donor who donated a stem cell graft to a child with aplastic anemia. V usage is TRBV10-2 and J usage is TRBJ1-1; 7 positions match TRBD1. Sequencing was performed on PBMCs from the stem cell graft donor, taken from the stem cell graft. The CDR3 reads CASSESGTVGLRNTEAFF. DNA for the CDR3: TGCGCCAGCAGTGAGTCCGGGACAGTCGGACTACGGAACACTGAAGCTTTCTTT.